One sample yielded the 3 T cell receptor beta chains listed below, sequenced in a study of blood T cells in healthy people across ages. With a J-beta primer mix and a sample-barcoded 5' primer, a second PCR ran about 6 to 11 cycles. TCRdb re-derived calls from the 5' RACE reads in MiXCR, one entry per CDR3 protein. The data show some 1 million distinct CDR3 sequences, with over 35% seen just once and approximately 19% held by the top ten. Sequencing used blood. The receptors stem from a woman aged 60-70 years in good health.

This clonotype has a count of ten or more. The chain joins TRBV29-1 to TRBJ2-7, with D tentatively TRBD1 or TRBD2 (5 bases each). Germline lookup yields CDR1 SQVTM and CDR2 ANQGSEA. Trimming left V 4 bases short and J 1 base short, with 14 bases between. This CDR3 is built from 14 residues. The CDR3: CSVVSRESSYEQYF. As DNA, the CDR3 is TGCAGCGTTGTCTCCAGGGAGAGTTCCTACGAGCAGTACTTC.

This clonotype was picked up a small number of times. The V and J genes are TRBV15 and TRBJ1-4; D not resolved. Trimming stripped 1 base from V and 2 bases from J, with 14 bases between. Germline V CDR1 and CDR2: LNHNV, YYDKDF (reference sequence). The CDR3 spans 17 residues. CDR3 residues: CATSRVPSGTTNEKLFF. The DNA of the CDR3 is TGTGCCACCAGCAGAGTTCCGTCGGGAACCACTAATGAAAAACTGTTTTTT.

This clonotype was counted only a few times. This chain uses TRBV12-3 or TRBV12-4 with TRBJ2-2; 11 bases map to TRBD2. CDR3 size: 17 residues. Germline trimming cut 2 bases from V and 4 bases from J; bases unmatched to any gene: 6. As DNA, the CDR3 is TGTGCCAGCAGTTTATGGGCTAGCGGGAGGCCCACCGGGGAGCTGTTTTTT. It encodes CASSLWASGRPTGELFF.